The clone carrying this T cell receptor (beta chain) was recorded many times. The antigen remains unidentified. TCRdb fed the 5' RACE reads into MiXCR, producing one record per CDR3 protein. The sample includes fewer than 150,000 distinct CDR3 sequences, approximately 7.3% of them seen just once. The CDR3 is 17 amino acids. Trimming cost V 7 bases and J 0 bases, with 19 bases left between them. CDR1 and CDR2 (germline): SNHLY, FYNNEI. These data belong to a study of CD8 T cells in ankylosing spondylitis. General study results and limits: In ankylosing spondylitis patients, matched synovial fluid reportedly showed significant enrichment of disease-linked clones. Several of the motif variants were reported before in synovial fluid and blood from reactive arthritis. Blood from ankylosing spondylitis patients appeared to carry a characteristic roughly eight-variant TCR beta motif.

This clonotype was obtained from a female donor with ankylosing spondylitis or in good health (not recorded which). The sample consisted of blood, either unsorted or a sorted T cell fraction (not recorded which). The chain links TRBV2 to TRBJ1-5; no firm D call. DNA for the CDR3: TGTGCCAGCACCACACGGAGGACGGAAGATAGCAATCAGCCCCAGCATTTT. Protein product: CASTTRRTEDSNQPQHF.